Listed below are T cell receptor beta chains from one sample, sequenced in a study of HIV-infected patients and healthy controls. Via MiXCR, TCRdb re-called the 5' RACE reads, giving one row per CDR3 protein. The data contain about 5,500 distinct CDR3 sequences, around 8.8% of them singletons. The sample consisted of blood, taken before antiretroviral therapy. These receptors all stem from an adult with HIV infection. CDR3s include the opening cysteine and the closing phenylalanine or tryptophan. D genes are given only for firm matches. A clone size is listed for some rows: how often the clone was seen (once, few, many), or a class if it is expanded.

CDR3aa: CASSSGQARGYTF
CDR3nt: TGTGCCAGCAGTTCGGGACAGGCTCGAGGCTACACCTTC
d_gene: TRBD1
j_gene: TRBJ1-2
abundance: medium-sized
v_gene: TRBV12-3/TRBV12-4

CDR3aa: CSARDQGAQGGAYNEQFF
CDR3nt: TGCAGTGCTAGAGACCAGGGCGCCCAGGGTGGTGCCTACAATGAGCAGTTCTTC
d_gene: NA
j_gene: TRBJ2-1
abundance: many
v_gene: TRBV20-1

CDR3aa: CASSRQYYTDTQYF
CDR3nt: TGTGCCAGCAGTAGACAGTACTACACAGATACGCAGTATTTT
d_gene: NA
j_gene: TRBJ2-3
abundance: NA
v_gene: TRBV27

CDR3aa: CASSPPRQGKNTEALF
CDR3nt: TGTGCCAGCAGTCCCCCGAGGCAGGGGAAGAACACTGAAGCTTTATTT
d_gene: NA
j_gene: TRBJ1-1
abundance: medium-sized
v_gene: TRBV27

CDR3aa: CASSLAGGSGNQPQHF
CDR3nt: TGTGCCAGCAGCTTGGCCGGGGGGTCGGGCAATCAGCCCCAGCATTTT
d_gene: NA
j_gene: TRBJ1-5
abundance: many
v_gene: TRBV5-6

CDR3aa: CASSLRGGGYTGELFF
CDR3nt: TGTGCCAGCAGTTTAAGGGGAGGGGGATACACCGGGGAGCTGTTTTTT
d_gene: NA
j_gene: TRBJ2-2
abundance: many
v_gene: TRBV6-6

CDR3aa: CATSDLGGGLPRNEQFF
CDR3nt: TGTGCCACCAGTGATTTGGGTGGGGGCTTACCTCGCAATGAGCAGTTCTTC
d_gene: NA
j_gene: TRBJ2-1
abundance: few
v_gene: TRBV24-1

CDR3aa: CSASEDRAYNEQFF
CDR3nt: TGCAGTGCTAGTGAGGACCGCGCCTACAATGAGCAGTTCTTC
d_gene: NA
j_gene: TRBJ2-1
abundance: medium-sized
v_gene: TRBV20-1

CDR3aa: CASSSTGRGNSYEQYF
CDR3nt: TGTGCCAGCAGCTCGACGGGCCGGGGCAACTCCTACGAGCAGTACTTC
d_gene: NA
j_gene: TRBJ2-7
abundance: medium-sized
v_gene: TRBV9

CDR3aa: CAIGRAVPHEQFF
CDR3nt: TGTGCCATCGGGAGGGCCGTTCCCCATGAGCAGTTCTTC
d_gene: TRBD2
j_gene: TRBJ2-1
abundance: NA
v_gene: TRBV7-9

CDR3aa: CASSPPANEKLFF
CDR3nt: TGTGCCAGCTCACCACCGGCTAATGAAAAACTGTTTTTT
d_gene: NA
j_gene: TRBJ1-4
abundance: many
v_gene: TRBV18

CDR3aa: CASLGTAMNTEAFF
CDR3nt: TGTGCCAGCCTCGGGACCGCCATGAACACTGAAGCTTTCTTT
d_gene: NA
j_gene: TRBJ1-1
abundance: many
v_gene: TRBV2

CDR3aa: CASSLEPGGFQETQYF
CDR3nt: TGTGCCAGCAGCTTAGAACCCGGAGGATTTCAAGAGACCCAGTACTTC
d_gene: NA
j_gene: TRBJ2-5
abundance: medium-sized
v_gene: TRBV7-6

CDR3aa: CASSLVVGGVGANVLTF
CDR3nt: TGTGCCAGCAGCTTAGTCGTCGGTGGGGTAGGGGCCAACGTCCTGACTTTC
d_gene: NA
j_gene: TRBJ2-6
abundance: medium-sized
v_gene: TRBV7-2

CDR3aa: CASSGGGSFETQYF
CDR3nt: TGTGCCAGCAGCGGCGGGGGATCTTTTGAGACCCAGTACTTC
d_gene: TRBD2
j_gene: TRBJ2-5
abundance: few
v_gene: TRBV5-4

CDR3aa: CASSHTTLSNEKLFF
CDR3nt: TGTGCCAGCAGCCACACGACTCTCTCTAATGAAAAACTGTTTTTT
d_gene: NA
j_gene: TRBJ1-4
abundance: medium-sized
v_gene: TRBV14

CDR3aa: CASSPGYRNHHEQYF
CDR3nt: TGCGCCAGCAGCCCGGGTTACAGAAACCACCACGAGCAGTACTTC
d_gene: NA
j_gene: TRBJ2-7
abundance: many
v_gene: TRBV5-1

CDR3aa: CASSFRSSLSGNTIYF
CDR3nt: TGTGCCAGCAGTTTCCGCAGTTCACTCTCTGGAAACACCATATATTTT
d_gene: NA
j_gene: TRBJ1-3
abundance: medium-sized
v_gene: TRBV12-3/TRBV12-4